This TCR beta chain was found in a study of vaccination effects on CD4 cells after COVID-19 (dated 2022 in TCRdb). In terms of the full investigation: Across the study, the median time from the second dose to post-vaccine sampling was 72 days (range 14 to 241). In both COVID-19 convalescent patients and infection-naive vaccine recipients, the study compared SARS-CoV-2 spike-specific CD4+ TCR repertoires from before mRNA vaccination with those from after it. The full study included over 8 COVID-19 convalescent patients and several SARS-CoV-2-naive healthy vaccine recipients. Cultures from other donors in the study were sequenced using the Oncomine TCR Beta short-read assay on an Illumina iSeq 100.

The full study reports these points: The study was limited by a small number of convalescent patients, and early post-infection timepoints were lacking. Clones induced by infection and clones induced by vaccination both contracted markedly at late timepoints after vaccination, which fits with T cell responses waning over time. Among healthy vaccine recipients, nearly all vaccine-induced clones were SARS-CoV-2 mono-reactive, and only 1 of 255 was cross-reactive with common cold coronaviruses.

Library preparation used the immunoSEQ multiplex PCR assay. DNA from the cultured, isolated CD4+ T cells was subjected to TCR beta CDR3 sequencing. The paper's data handling went like this. Non-productive TCR sequences were removed, reads were trimmed to the CDR3 region, and CDR3s of at least 7 amino acids were retained. The MANAFEST web app was used to identify antigen-specific clonotypes by comparing expansion in peptide wells with expansion in reference cultures. To be called positive, a clone needed expansion at FDR<0.05 compared with the reference and with all other wells, an odds ratio greater than 5, and a frequency greater than 0.1% in two replicate wells. Clonotypes significantly expanded in SARS-CoV-2 spike wells and in at least one common cold coronavirus spike condition were defined as cross-reactive. Using the stringdist R package, CDR3 similarity was measured by Levenshtein distance, and unrooted trees were constructed with ape in R 3.6.1. Drawn from immuneACCESS, this table holds only the in-frame rearrangements with V and J called that TCRdb kept. Clones are partly lost; checked studies trace under half to an unresolved V gene and leave the rest unexplained. V and J calls and clone size come straight from that table; D and trimming were deduced from the DNA. The sample table contains roughly 41,000 clones; only one count was recorded for 65% to 75% of them. The top ten clonotypes cover roughly 16% of the sample.

To identify antigen-specific CD4+ T cell clonotypes by their expansion, the ViraFEST assay first stimulated PBMC with viral peptide pools and then applied TCR sequencing. After more than nine days of culture, CD4+ T cells were isolated with the EasySep CD4+ T cell isolation kit. Each participant received two doses of an mRNA SARS-CoV-2 vaccine, either BNT162b2 or mRNA-1273. Negative nucleocapsid antibody results before and after vaccination confirmed that the healthy vaccine recipients had no prior SARS-CoV-2 infection. Each well held 1.5 million to 2 million PBMC cultured in IMDM containing about 5.5% human AB serum, approximately 10 IU/ml IL-2 and gentamicin, along with around 11 ug/ml peptides. On days 3 and 7, half of the culture medium was replaced with fresh IL-2-containing medium. Unless otherwise noted, each peptide stimulation condition was cultured in triplicate wells. Using Ficoll-Paque Plus gradient centrifugation, PBMC were separated from whole blood and then either used fresh or cryopreserved at -140C. Overlapping peptide pools spanned the spike proteins of SARS-CoV-2 and the common cold coronaviruses HCoV-NL63, HCoV-OC43 and HCoV-229E. The QIAamp micro DNA kit was used to extract genomic DNA from the cultured CD4+ T cells.

Turning to this clone: Its antigen is currently not known. The sample holds no much larger clone one base away, and base qualities are not on file.

Its CDR3 holds 15 amino acids, cysteine through phenylalanine. CDR3 DNA only is kept here, 45 bases in frame from base 1. Relative to germline, V is 1 base shorter and J is 3 bases shorter, with 12 bases between their ends. As encoded in the germline V gene, CDR1 is SGHVS while CDR2 is FNYEAQ. This sequence was found in a human donor who received a COVID-19 vaccine. The chain joins TRBV7-6 to TRBJ1-1, with TRBD1 tentatively as D gene (5 bases match). The sample in question was CD4+ T cells from PBMCs cultured with HCoV-OC43 spike peptides, obtained after COVID-19 vaccination. What this sample's cell subset or site label stands for: HCoV-OC43 spike overlapping peptide pool stimulation. The DNA sequence is TGTGCCAGCAGCTTAGTTGGCCGGGGGGACACTGAAGCTTTCTTT. Its amino acids are CASSLVGRGDTEAFF.